These T cell receptor beta chains were read from a single sample in a study of cytomegalovirus exposure and HLA in healthy donors. The assay was immunoSEQ multiplex PCR, and TCRdb's table has in-frame clones only and misses some. The data hold under 110,000 clones, with roughly 80% observed a single time. Sequencing was done on a sample of PBMCs. Receptors were obtained from a man in his sixties in good health and CMV-seronegative. The CDR3 runs from the conserved cysteine through the conserved F or W. A D gene is named only where the DNA matches it firmly. Clone size is given for some rows only: seen once, a few or many times, or a class if the clone is expanded.

d_call	v_call	clone_size	j_call	cdr3_aa	cdr3_nt
.	TRBV19	.	TRBJ1-2	CASSTFYGYTF	TGTGCCAGTAGTACCTTTTATGGCTACACCTTC
.	TRBV4-1	.	TRBJ1-1	CASSQEDINQAFF	TGCGCCAGCAGCCAAGAGGACATTAATCAAGCTTTCTTT
TRBD1	TRBV2	.	TRBJ1-2	CASIKEQGGYGYTF	TGTGCCAGCATAAAGGAGCAGGGGGGCTATGGCTACACCTTC
.	TRBV9	.	TRBJ2-3	CASASTRSADTQYF	TGTGCCAGTGCGTCGACTAGAAGCGCGGATACGCAGTATTTT
.	TRBV5-8	.	TRBJ1-3	CASSLGRGRNTIYF	TGTGCCAGCAGCTTGGGCAGGGGAAGAAACACCATATATTTT
TRBD1	TRBV27	.	TRBJ1-1	CASSFTGVVRTEAFF	TGTGCCAGCAGTTTTACAGGGGTAGTGAGAACTGAAGCTTTCTTT
TRBD1	TRBV28	.	TRBJ1-2	CASHDRGQSYGYTF	TGTGCCAGCCACGACAGGGGGCAAAGCTATGGCTACACCTTC
.	TRBV29-1	.	TRBJ2-4	CSVGGGAGIQYF	TGCAGCGTTGGAGGGGGTGCGGGCATTCAGTACTTC
TRBD2	TRBV5-1	.	TRBJ2-3	CASSPQGLAGSSTDTQYF	TGCGCCAGCAGCCCCCAGGGACTAGCGGGGTCTAGCACAGATACGCAGTATTTT
.	TRBV4-2	once	TRBJ2-2	CASSQNWGQGGELFF	TGTGCCAGCAGCCAGAACTGGGGGCAAGGCGGGGAGCTGTTTTTT
.	TRBV9	many	TRBJ1-5	CASSVDSVGNQPQHF	TGTGCCAGCAGCGTAGATTCGGTGGGCAATCAGCCCCAGCATTTT
TRBD2	TRBV7-3	.	TRBJ2-2	CASSLPGLAPGELFF	TGTGCCAGCAGCTTACCGGGACTAGCCCCCGGGGAGCTGTTTTTT
TRBD2	TRBV7-3	.	TRBJ2-5	CASSRTSGGIETQYF	TGTGCCAGCAGCCGGACTAGCGGGGGAATAGAGACCCAGTACTTC
.	TRBV5-5	.	TRBJ1-3	CASSLQAESRNTIYF	TGTGCCAGCAGCTTGCAGGCAGAAAGTAGAAACACCATATATTTT
.	TRBV30	.	TRBJ1-1	CAWRPSPGNTEAFF	TGTGCCTGGAGACCCTCCCCGGGGAACACTGAAGCTTTCTTT
.	TRBV7-2	.	TRBJ2-5	CASSLSPGGSQETQYF	TGTGCCAGCAGCTTGAGCCCAGGGGGGTCCCAAGAGACCCAGTACTTC
.	TRBV18	.	TRBJ2-1	CASSPSQAYNEQFF	TGTGCCAGCTCACCAAGTCAGGCGTACAATGAGCAGTTCTTC
.	TRBV7-3	.	TRBJ2-3	CASSHGTLDTQYF	TGTGCCAGCAGCCATGGGACTCTCGATACGCAGTATTTT
.	TRBV2	.	TRBJ2-2	CASSELRGRTGELFF	TGTGCCAGCAGTGAATTGCGGGGTCGCACCGGGGAGCTGTTTTTT
.	TRBV5-1	.	TRBJ1-1	CASSLSGIEAFF	TGCGCCAGCAGCTTAAGCGGTATTGAAGCTTTCTTT
TRBD2	TRBV4-2	.	TRBJ2-3	CASSQASGGTDTQYF	TGTGCCAGCAGCCAAGCCAGCGGGGGGACAGATACGCAGTATTTT
TRBD1	TRBV5-1	once	TRBJ2-5	CASSSPDRGETQYF	TGCGCCAGCAGCTCACCTGACAGGGGGGAGACCCAGTACTTC
.	TRBV4-3	.	TRBJ1-6	CASSQDQVSNSPLHF	TGCGCCAGCAGCCAAGATCAGGTGTCCAATTCACCCCTCCACTTT
.	TRBV27	.	TRBJ1-1	CASSLMGGVTEAFF	TGTGCCAGCAGTTTAATGGGGGGGGTCACTGAAGCTTTCTTT
TRBD1	TRBV11-2	.	TRBJ2-7	CASSAMGQGDEQYF	TGTGCCAGCAGCGCAATGGGACAGGGGGACGAGCAGTACTTC
.	TRBV30	once	TRBJ2-3	CASGGGDTQYF	TGTGCCTCCGGGGGTGGAGATACGCAGTATTTT
.	TRBV7-2	.	TRBJ1-6	CASSPQAGTTYNSPLHF	TGTGCCAGCAGCCCACAGGCGGGAACGACCTATAATTCACCCCTCCACTTT
.	TRBV15	.	TRBJ2-2	CATSRPTGNTGELFF	TGTGCCACCAGCAGACCCACCGGGAACACCGGGGAGCTGTTTTTT
.	TRBV19	.	TRBJ1-2	CASIDRSYGYTF	TGTGCCAGTATCGACAGAAGCTATGGCTACACCTTC
.	TRBV28	.	TRBJ1-2	CASSWAYGYTF	TGTGCCAGCAGCTGGGCCTATGGCTACACCTTC
TRBD1	TRBV2	.	TRBJ1-1	CATAGQAYTEAFF	TGTGCCACGGCTGGACAGGCCTACACTGAAGCTTTCTTT
.	TRBV9	.	TRBJ1-6	CASSDTGGQSSYNSPLHF	TGTGCCAGCAGCGATACTGGGGGCCAGAGCTCCTATAATTCACCCCTCCACTTT
TRBD1	TRBV28	.	TRBJ2-1	CASSLSGQGSYNEQFF	TGTGCCAGCAGTTTATCGGGACAGGGGTCCTACAATGAGCAGTTCTTC
TRBD1	TRBV10-1	once	TRBJ1-4	CASSVQGCNEKLFF	TGCGCCAGCAGTGTACAGGGGTGTAATGAAAAACTGTTTTTT
.	TRBV29-1	.	TRBJ2-5	CSGRDNQETQYF	TGCAGCGGCCGGGACAACCAAGAGACCCAGTACTTC
TRBD2	TRBV5-1	.	TRBJ2-2	CASSLARASGGRANTGELFF	TGCGCCAGCAGCTTGGCCAGGGCTAGCGGGGGCCGCGCGAACACCGGGGAGCTGTTTTTT
TRBD1	TRBV30	few	TRBJ1-5	CAWREGTGGSQPQHF	TGTGCCTGGAGGGAAGGGACAGGGGGTAGTCAGCCCCAGCATTTT
TRBD2	TRBV7-2	few	TRBJ2-1	CASSWGLTNEQFF	TGTGCCAGCAGCTGGGGACTAACCAATGAGCAGTTCTTC
.	TRBV5-8	.	TRBJ2-1	CASSLADSSSSYNEQFF	TGTGCCAGCAGCTTGGCCGACTCCTCGAGCTCCTACAATGAGCAGTTCTTC
TRBD2	TRBV9	.	TRBJ2-3	CASSQTEGLAGARTDTQYF	TGTGCCAGCAGCCAAACCGAGGGCCTAGCGGGGGCCCGCACAGATACGCAGTATTTT
.	TRBV29-1	once	TRBJ2-7	CSVTGTLYEQYF	TGCAGCGTCACCGGGACTCTCTACGAGCAGTACTTC
.	TRBV6-1	.	TRBJ2-2	CASSTGTFDTGELFF	TGTGCCAGCAGTACCGGGACATTTGACACCGGGGAGCTGTTTTTT
.	TRBV7-2	.	TRBJ2-5	CASSLANWLPGQETQYF	TGTGCCAGCAGCTTAGCGAACTGGTTACCGGGCCAAGAGACCCAGTACTTC